These T cell receptor beta chains were read from a single sample in a study of beta chain features in type 1 diabetes. The method was immunoSEQ multiplex PCR; TCRdb's version includes in-frame clones alone and lacks a portion of them. Of about 44,000 clones listed, 66% are singletons. The sequencing sample was made of Tregs from blood. The receptors come from a woman aged 18-29 years with type 1 diabetes. Each CDR3 is given with its conserved first and last residue. A D gene is named only where the DNA matches it firmly. Clone size is not always given. Where it is, it says once, few, many or a class for expanded clones.

j_gene	v_gene	d_gene	abundance	CDR3aa	CDR3nt
TRBJ1-2	TRBV28	TRBD1	NA	CASSPRTGGAYGYTF	TGTGCCAGCAGTCCCCGGACAGGGGGCGCGTATGGCTACACCTTC
TRBJ1-4	TRBV5-5	NA	NA	CASRRGGSGRINEKLFF	TGTGCCAGCAGGCGAGGGGGATCGGGGCGAATTAATGAAAAACTGTTTTTT
TRBJ1-2	TRBV5-6	NA	NA	CASSLDRPRGYTF	TGTGCCAGCAGTCTAGACAGGCCAAGAGGCTACACCTTC
TRBJ1-2	TRBV6-1	TRBD1	NA	CASRDRAYGYTF	TGTGCCAGCAGAGACAGGGCCTATGGCTACACCTTC
TRBJ2-7	TRBV29-1	TRBD1	once	CSVAYRGVSYEQYF	TGCAGCGTCGCGTACAGGGGGGTTTCCTACGAGCAGTACTTC
TRBJ2-1	TRBV5-1	TRBD2	NA	CASSFPSGNEQFF	TGCGCCAGCAGCTTCCCTAGCGGCAATGAGCAGTTCTTC
TRBJ2-7	TRBV28	TRBD2	NA	CASTKSGRLHEQYF	TGTGCCAGCACCAAAAGCGGGAGGTTACACGAGCAGTACTTC
TRBJ2-4	TRBV5-1	TRBD1	NA	CASSLVGRGQRNIQYF	TGCGCCAGCAGCTTGGTCGGCAGGGGGCAGAGAAACATTCAGTACTTC
TRBJ2-5	TRBV7-9	NA	few	CASSYQGLETQYF	TGTGCCAGCAGCTACCAGGGTCTGGAGACCCAGTACTTC
TRBJ2-3	TRBV5-1	NA	NA	CASSAYTDTQYF	TGCGCCAGCAGCGCCTACACAGATACGCAGTATTTT
TRBJ2-7	TRBV29-1	TRBD1	NA	CSTQVGGTGFSEQYF	TGCAGCACCCAGGTAGGAGGGACAGGGTTTAGCGAGCAGTACTTC
TRBJ2-3	TRBV6-1	TRBD2	NA	CATRKAGATDTQYF	TGTGCCACCAGGAAAGCGGGAGCCACAGATACGCAGTATTTT
TRBJ1-5	TRBV5-6	NA	NA	CASSLAGNQPQHF	TGTGCCAGCAGCTTGGCGGGCAATCAGCCCCAGCATTTT
TRBJ2-7	TRBV5-1	TRBD1	NA	CASSQGQVDEQYF	TGCGCCAGCAGCCAGGGACAGGTCGACGAGCAGTACTTC
TRBJ1-1	TRBV7-9	NA	NA	CASSFESGLEAFF	TGTGCCAGCAGCTTCGAATCAGGGTTAGAAGCTTTCTTT
TRBJ2-1	TRBV29-1	NA	NA	CSVEGARYNEQFF	TGCAGCGTTGAGGGGGCGCGGTACAATGAGCAGTTCTTC